The 12 T cell receptor beta chains below all came from one sample that was sequenced in a study of beta chain features in type 1 diabetes. General study findings and limits: When Type 1 diabetes patients were examined, their TCRB CDR3s proved moderately but significantly shorter in all four CD4+ subsets.

Reverse transcribing all isolated RNA meant expressed TCRB transcripts were sequenced. Some clones are missing from TCRdb's copy, which holds only in-frame ones; the method was immunoSEQ multiplex PCR. The sample carries 230,000 or so clones, roughly 16% recorded once. These receptors' antigens are unknown. Sequences were obtained from naive CD4+ T cells from blood. The origin of the receptors is a man under 40 with type 1 diabetes.

This clone was observed a few times. V and J are TRBV9 and TRBJ2-7; 8 bases agree with TRBD1. The CDR3 contains 15 residues. Germline V gene data show CDR1 as SGDLS and CDR2 as YYNGEE. V lost 2 bases to trimming and J lost 6 bases; unmatched junction nucleotides: 10. This CDR3 is CASSVGQGFSTEQYF. DNA for the CDR3: TGTGCCAGCAGCGTTGGACAGGGATTTTCTACCGAGCAGTACTTC.

This chain uses TRBV9 with TRBJ2-1; perhaps TRBD2 as D (6 bases). With 0 bases removed from V and 0 bases from J, the gap between germline ends came to 10 bases. CDR1 and CDR2 from the germline V gene are SGDLS and YYNGEE. The CDR3 is 16 amino acids. The CDR3 reads CASSVDPGSSYNEQFF. The CDR3 DNA sequence: TGTGCCAGCAGCGTAGATCCCGGGAGCTCCTACAATGAGCAGTTCTTC.

This clone appeared a few times. The chain has TRBV15 and TRBJ2-6; no clear D. This CDR3 comprises 16 residues. V was clipped by 3 bases and J by 2 bases, with 11 bases between them. The germline V gene encodes CDR1 LNHNV and CDR2 YYDKDF (reference sequence). CDR3 in DNA: TGTGCCACCAGCAGGCCTAGGAGCACTGGGGCCAACGTCCTGACTTTC. It specifies CATSRPRSTGANVLTF.

This clone has just a few counts. The sample holds other DNA sequences that translate to the same CDR3. The rearrangement joins TRBV7-6 to TRBJ2-5; D gene uncertain. The CDR3 runs to 13 residues. CDR1 and CDR2 from the germline V gene are SGHVS and FNYEAQ. With 1 base removed from V and 2 bases from J, the gap between germline ends came to 5 bases. The chain's CDR3 is CASSLGAQETQYF. The CDR3 DNA is TGTGCCAGCAGCTTAGGGGCGCAAGAGACCCAGTACTTC.

The J gene is TRBJ2-7, the V gene TRBV5-6; D not certain. Trimming removed 2 bases at V and 5 bases at J, with 14 bases between. Germline CDR1 SGHDT, CDR2 YYEEEE. The CDR3 has 14 residues. CDR3 sequence (DNA): TGTGCCAGCAGCTTAAAGGGTGGTGGCCACGAGCAGTACTTC. Protein product: CASSLKGGGHEQYF.

Only a few counts were recorded for this clone. The chain carries TRBV7-9 and TRBJ2-7; D call uncertain. Germline CDR1 reads SEHNR; CDR2 reads FQNEAQ (reference sequence). The CDR3 has 14 amino acids. The V end lost 1 base, the J end lost 2 bases, and 9 bases lay between the germline ends. The CDR3 is CASSLVGLTYEQYF. CDR3 nucleotides: TGTGCCAGCAGCTTAGTAGGCCTTACCTACGAGCAGTACTTC. The variable domain in full, completed from reference TRBV7-9 and TRBJ2-7, reads DTGVSQNPRHKITKRGQNVTFRCDPISEHNRLYWYRQTLGQGPEFLTYFQNEAQLEKSRLLSDRFSAERPKGSFSTLEIQRTEQGDSAMYLCASSLVGLTYEQYFGPGTRLTVT.

The chain uses TRBV25-1 and TRBJ2-5; 8 bases fit TRBD1. J gave up 1 base and V 6 bases, and 1 base lay outside the gene matches. CDR1 and CDR2 from the germline V gene are MGHDK and SYGVNS. The CDR3 length is 13 residues. The CDR3 spells CASRQGAQETQYF. CDR3 DNA sequence: TGTGCCAGCAGGCAGGGGGCCCAAGAGACCCAGTACTTC.

The chain combines TRBV28 with TRBJ2-1, with 10 bases identical to TRBD2. The CDR3 spans 15 residues. Germline loops: CDR1 MDHEN, CDR2 SYDVKM. Trimming at V came to 5 bases and at J to 6 bases, leaving 7 bases not matched to a gene. The CDR3 spells CASSPPIAGGNEQFF. The CDR3 DNA follows: TGTGCCAGCAGTCCTCCCATAGCGGGAGGCAATGAGCAGTTCTTC.

The chain employs TRBV29-1 and TRBJ1-4; 7 bases are a match to TRBD1. With 7 bases clipped from V and 1 base from J, the junction kept 6 bases outside the gene matches. The germline CDR1 and CDR2 sequences are SQVTM and ANQGSEA. The CDR3 consists of 14 residues. CDR3 nucleotide sequence: TGCAGCGGACAGGGAATAGGAACTAATGAAAAACTGTTTTTT. Translating it yields CSGQGIGTNEKLFF. Full variable domain (remainder filled in from reference TRBV29-1 and TRBJ1-4): SAVISQKPSRDICQRGTSLTIQCQVDSQVTMMFWYRQQPGQSLTLIATANQGSEATYESGFVIDKFPISRPNLTFSTLTVSNMSPEDSSIYLCSGQGIGTNEKLFFGSGTQLSVL.

The V gene is TRBV9, the J gene TRBJ2-3; tentatively, D is TRBD2 (6 bases). The CDR3 contains 16 residues. In germline, CDR1 is SGDLS, CDR2 YYNGEE. V dropped 0 bases and J dropped 3 bases, with 14 bases sitting between them. CDR3 sequence: CASSVGASEKTDTQYF. CDR3 sequence (DNA): TGTGCCAGCAGCGTAGGAGCTAGCGAAAAAACAGATACGCAGTATTTT.

This clone was picked up a small number of times. V gene TRBV7-8 combines with J gene TRBJ2-3, with D perhaps TRBD1 or TRBD2 (5 bases each). V lost 5 bases and J 5 bases, leaving 20 bases between the germline ends. The CDR3 is 16 amino acids. Per germline, CDR1 SGHVS and CDR2 FQNEAQ. Here the CDR3 DNA reads TGTGCCAGCAGCCTTATACCGTTTAGGGACGGAGATACGCAGTATTTT. It encodes CASSLIPFRDGDTQYF.

This clone was seen only a few times. The rearrangement uses TRBV30 and TRBJ1-5; D uncertain. V shed 2 bases and J shed 0 bases, with 8 bases lying between them. Germline CDR1 GTSNPN, CDR2 SVGIG (reference sequence). This CDR3 contains 14 residues. This chain's CDR3 is CAWSRLYSNQPQHF. CDR3 nucleotides: TGTGCCTGGAGTCGTCTGTATAGCAATCAGCCCCAGCATTTT.